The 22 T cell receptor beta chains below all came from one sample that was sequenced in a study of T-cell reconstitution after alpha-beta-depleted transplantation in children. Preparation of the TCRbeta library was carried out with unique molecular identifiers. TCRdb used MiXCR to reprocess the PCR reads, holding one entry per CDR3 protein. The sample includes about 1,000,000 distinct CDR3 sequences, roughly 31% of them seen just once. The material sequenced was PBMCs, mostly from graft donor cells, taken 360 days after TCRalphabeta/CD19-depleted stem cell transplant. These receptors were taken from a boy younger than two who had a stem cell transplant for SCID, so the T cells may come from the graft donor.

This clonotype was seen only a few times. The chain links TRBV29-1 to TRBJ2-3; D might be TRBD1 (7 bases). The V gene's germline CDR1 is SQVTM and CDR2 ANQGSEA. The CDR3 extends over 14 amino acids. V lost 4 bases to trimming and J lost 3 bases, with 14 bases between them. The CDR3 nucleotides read TGCAGCGTTGCCGAGGAGGGGGCAACAGATACGCAGTATTTT. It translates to CSVAEEGATDTQYF.

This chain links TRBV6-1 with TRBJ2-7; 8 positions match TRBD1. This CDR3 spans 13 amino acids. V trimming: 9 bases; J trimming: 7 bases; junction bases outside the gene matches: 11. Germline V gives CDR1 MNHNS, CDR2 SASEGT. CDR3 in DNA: TGTGCCAGTCGAGGGACAGGAGGGCGGGAGCAGTACTTC. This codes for CASRGTGGREQYF.

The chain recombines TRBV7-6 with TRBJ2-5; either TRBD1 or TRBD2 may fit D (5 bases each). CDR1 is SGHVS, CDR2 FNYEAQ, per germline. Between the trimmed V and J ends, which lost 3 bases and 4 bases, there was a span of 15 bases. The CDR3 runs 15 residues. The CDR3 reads CASSFRPGPRETQYF. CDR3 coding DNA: TGTGCCAGCAGCTTCCGGCCGGGGCCACGAGAGACCCAGTACTTC.

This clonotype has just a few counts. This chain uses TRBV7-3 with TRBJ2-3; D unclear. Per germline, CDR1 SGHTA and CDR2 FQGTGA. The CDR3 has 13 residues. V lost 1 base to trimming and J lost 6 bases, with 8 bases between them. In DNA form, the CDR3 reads TGTGCCAGCAGCTTAATTTTCCAGGATACGCAGTATTTT. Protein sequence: CASSLIFQDTQYF. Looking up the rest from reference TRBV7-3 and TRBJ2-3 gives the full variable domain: GAGVSQTPSNKVTEKGKYVELRCDPISGHTALYWYRQSLGQGPEFLIYFQGTGAADDSGLPNDRFFAVRPEGSVSTLKIQRTERGDSAVYLCASSLIFQDTQYFGPGTRLTVL.

This CDR3 reads CASTASGANVLTF. CDR3 DNA sequence: TGTGCCAGCACTGCGTCTGGGGCCAACGTCCTGACTTTC. The chain combines TRBV6-2 or TRBV6-3 with TRBJ2-6; D unresolved. CDR3 length: 13 amino acids. Looked up from germline, CDR1 is MNHEY and CDR2 is SVGEGT. V lost 7 bases and J 1 base, leaving 5 bases between the germline ends.

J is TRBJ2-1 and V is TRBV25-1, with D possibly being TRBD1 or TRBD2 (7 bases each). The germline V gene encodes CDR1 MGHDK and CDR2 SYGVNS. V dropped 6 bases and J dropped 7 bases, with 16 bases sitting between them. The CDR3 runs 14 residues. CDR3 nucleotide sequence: TGTGCCAGCAGCCACAGGGGCGGGGGTAATGAGCAGTTCTTC. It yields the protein CASSHRGGGNEQFF.

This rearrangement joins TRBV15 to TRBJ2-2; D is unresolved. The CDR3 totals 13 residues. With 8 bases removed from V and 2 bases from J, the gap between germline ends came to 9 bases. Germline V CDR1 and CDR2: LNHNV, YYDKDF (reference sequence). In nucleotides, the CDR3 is TGTGCCACCGGTCTGCTAAACACCGGGGAGCTGTTTTTT. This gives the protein CATGLLNTGELFF.

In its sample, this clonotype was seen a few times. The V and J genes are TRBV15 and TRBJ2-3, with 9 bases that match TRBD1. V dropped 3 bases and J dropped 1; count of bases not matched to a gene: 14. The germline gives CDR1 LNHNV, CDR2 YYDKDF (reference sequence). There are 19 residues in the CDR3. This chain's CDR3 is CATSSPGQGLFYGTDTQYF. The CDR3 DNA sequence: TGTGCCACCAGCAGCCCCGGACAGGGGCTTTTTTATGGCACAGATACGCAGTATTTT.

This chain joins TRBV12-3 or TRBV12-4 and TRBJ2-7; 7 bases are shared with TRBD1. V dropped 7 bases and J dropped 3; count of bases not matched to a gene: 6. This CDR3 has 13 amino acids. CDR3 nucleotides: TGTGCCAGCACCCCCGACAGGGTCTACGAGCAGTACTTC. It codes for CASTPDRVYEQYF.

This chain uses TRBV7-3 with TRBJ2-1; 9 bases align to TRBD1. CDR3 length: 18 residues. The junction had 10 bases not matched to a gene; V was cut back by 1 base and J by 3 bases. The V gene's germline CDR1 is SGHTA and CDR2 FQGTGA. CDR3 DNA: TGTGCCAGCAGCTTAAGAGGCGGGACAGGGAGGAACTACAATGAGCAGTTCTTC. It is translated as CASSLRGGTGRNYNEQFF. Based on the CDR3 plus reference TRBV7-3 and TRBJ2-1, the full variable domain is GAGVSQTPSNKVTEKGKYVELRCDPISGHTALYWYRQSLGQGPEFLIYFQGTGAADDSGLPNDRFFAVRPEGSVSTLKIQRTERGDSAVYLCASSLRGGTGRNYNEQFFGPGTRLTVL.

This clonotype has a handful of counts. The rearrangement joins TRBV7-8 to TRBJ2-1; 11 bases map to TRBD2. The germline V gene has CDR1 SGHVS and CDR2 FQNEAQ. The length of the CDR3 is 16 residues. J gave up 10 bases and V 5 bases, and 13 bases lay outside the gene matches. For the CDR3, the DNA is TGTGCCAGCAGCGTCTTACTAGCGGGGGCCGCAAGAGAGCAGTTCTTC. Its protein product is CASSVLLAGAAREQFF.

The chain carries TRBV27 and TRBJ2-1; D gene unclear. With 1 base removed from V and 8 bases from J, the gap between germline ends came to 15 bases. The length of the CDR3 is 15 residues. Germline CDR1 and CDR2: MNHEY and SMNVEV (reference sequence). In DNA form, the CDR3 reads TGTGCCAGCAGTTTATGTAGGGTTTGTCGGTATGAGCAGTTCTTC. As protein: CASSLCRVCRYEQFF.

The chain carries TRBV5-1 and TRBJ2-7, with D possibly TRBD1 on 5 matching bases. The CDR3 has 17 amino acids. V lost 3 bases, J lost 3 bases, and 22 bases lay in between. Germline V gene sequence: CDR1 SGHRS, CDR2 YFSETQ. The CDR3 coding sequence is TGCGCCAGCAGCTCTGGCAAAAGGACACCACTATACTACGAGCAGTACTTC. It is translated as CASSSGKRTPLYYEQYF. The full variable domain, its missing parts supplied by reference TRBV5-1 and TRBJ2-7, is KAGVTQTPRYLIKTRGQQVTLSCSPISGHRSVSWYQQTPGQGLQFLFEYFSETQRNKGNFPGRFSGRQFSNSRSEMNVSTLELGDSALYLCASSSGKRTPLYYEQYFGPGTRLTVT.

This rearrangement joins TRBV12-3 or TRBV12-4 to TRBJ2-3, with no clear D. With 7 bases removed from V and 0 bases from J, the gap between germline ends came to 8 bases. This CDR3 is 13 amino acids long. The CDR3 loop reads CASIKGSTDTQYF. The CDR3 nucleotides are TGTGCCAGCATCAAAGGGAGCACAGATACGCAGTATTTT.

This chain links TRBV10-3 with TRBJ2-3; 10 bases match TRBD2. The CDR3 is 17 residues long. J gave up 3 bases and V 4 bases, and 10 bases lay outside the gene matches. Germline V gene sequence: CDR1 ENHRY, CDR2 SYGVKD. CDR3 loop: CAISVVQRGGRTDTQYF. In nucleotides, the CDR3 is TGTGCCATCAGTGTTGTGCAGCGGGGGGGAAGAACAGATACGCAGTATTTT.

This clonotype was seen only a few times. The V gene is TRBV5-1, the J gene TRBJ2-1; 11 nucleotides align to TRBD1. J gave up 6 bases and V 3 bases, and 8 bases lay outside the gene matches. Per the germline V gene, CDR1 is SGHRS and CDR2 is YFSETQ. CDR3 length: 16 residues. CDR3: CASSSMDRGPLNEQFF. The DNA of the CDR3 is TGCGCCAGCAGCTCCATGGACAGGGGGCCCCTCAATGAGCAGTTCTTC.

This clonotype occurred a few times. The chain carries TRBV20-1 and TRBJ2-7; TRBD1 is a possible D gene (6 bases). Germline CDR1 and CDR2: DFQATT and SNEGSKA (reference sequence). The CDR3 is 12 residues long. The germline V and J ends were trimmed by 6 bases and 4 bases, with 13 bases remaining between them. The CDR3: CSAPGQMYEQYF. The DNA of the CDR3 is TGCAGTGCACCCGGACAGATGTACGAGCAGTACTTC.

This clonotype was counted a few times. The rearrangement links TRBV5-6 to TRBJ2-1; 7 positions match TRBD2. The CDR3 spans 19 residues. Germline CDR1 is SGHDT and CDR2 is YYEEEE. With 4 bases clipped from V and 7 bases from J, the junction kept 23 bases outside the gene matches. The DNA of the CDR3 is TGTGCCAGCAGCCATCCCTCGACTTTGCGGGGGACCATTGTGAATGAGCAGTTCTTC. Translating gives CASSHPSTLRGTIVNEQFF.

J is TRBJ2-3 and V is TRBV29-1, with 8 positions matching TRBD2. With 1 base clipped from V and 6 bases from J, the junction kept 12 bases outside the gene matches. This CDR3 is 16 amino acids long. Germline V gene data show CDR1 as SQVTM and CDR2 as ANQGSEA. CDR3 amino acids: CSVEARSGTSGDTQYF. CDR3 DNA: TGCAGCGTTGAAGCCCGTAGTGGGACTAGTGGCGATACGCAGTATTTT.

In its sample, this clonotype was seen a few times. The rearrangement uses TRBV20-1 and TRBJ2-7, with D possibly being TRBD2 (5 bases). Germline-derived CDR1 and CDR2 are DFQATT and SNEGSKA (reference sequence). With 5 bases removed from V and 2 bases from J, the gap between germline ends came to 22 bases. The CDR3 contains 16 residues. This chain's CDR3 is CSALGGLAPVTYEQYF. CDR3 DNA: TGCAGTGCTCTTGGAGGATTAGCGCCTGTAACCTACGAGCAGTACTTC.

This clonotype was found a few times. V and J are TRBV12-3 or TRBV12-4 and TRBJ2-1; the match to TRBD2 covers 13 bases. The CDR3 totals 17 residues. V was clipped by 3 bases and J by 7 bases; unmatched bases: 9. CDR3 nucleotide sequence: TGTGCCAGCAGTTTCCACCGACTAGCGGGGGGCAGGAATGAGCAGTTCTTC. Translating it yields CASSFHRLAGGRNEQFF.

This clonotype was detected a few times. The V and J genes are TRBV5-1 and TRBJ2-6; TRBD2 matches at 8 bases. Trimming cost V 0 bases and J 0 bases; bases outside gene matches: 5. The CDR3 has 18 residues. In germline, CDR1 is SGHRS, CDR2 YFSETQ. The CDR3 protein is CASSLGSGVTSGANVLTF. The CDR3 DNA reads TGCGCCAGCAGCTTGGGTAGCGGGGTTACCTCTGGGGCCAACGTCCTGACTTTC. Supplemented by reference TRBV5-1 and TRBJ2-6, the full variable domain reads KAGVTQTPRYLIKTRGQQVTLSCSPISGHRSVSWYQQTPGQGLQFLFEYFSETQRNKGNFPGRFSGRQFSNSRSEMNVSTLELGDSALYLCASSLGSGVTSGANVLTFGAGSRLTVL.